The sequence of this T cell receptor (beta chain) was determined in a study of blood T cell repertoires in COVID-19. Produced via immunoSEQ multiplex PCR; TCRdb's table is partial and in-frame only. The sample shows about 240,000 clones, roughly 85% of them seen only once. Germline CDR1 reads LGHNA; CDR2 reads YSLEER. The ends were cut back, 3 bases at V and 0 bases at J, with 18 bases in the middle. The length of the CDR3 is 18 residues. Sequencing used peripheral blood. This clonotype originated in a young woman with acute or convalescent COVID-19. The rearrangement links TRBV4-3 to TRBJ2-1, with D possibly matching TRBD2 (6 bases). CDR3 region: CASSQGTGGMSSYNEQFF. DNA of the CDR3: TGCGCCAGCAGCCAGGGGACTGGCGGGATGAGCTCCTACAATGAGCAGTTCTTC.